This T cell receptor (beta chain) derives from a study of cytomegalovirus exposure and HLA in healthy donors. CDR3 length: 15 residues. V lost 2 bases and J lost 7; bases outside the gene matches: 7. CDR1 is SGHRS and CDR2 is YFSETQ in the germline V gene. Worth noting for this clone: Its antigen is unidentified.

The PCR was carried out with 60 Vbeta primers and 13 Jbeta primers. Assay used: immunoSEQ multiplex PCR; TCRdb lists only in-frame clones, some missing. The sample has about 94,000 clones, less than 80% seen once. Study outcomes and limitations: Presence/absence analyses treated sequencing depth as roughly uniform across donors.

The rearrangement joins TRBV5-1 to TRBJ1-4; 8 nucleotides match TRBD1. The sample consisted of PBMCs. This TCR was sampled from a male donor in good health and CMV-seronegative. This CDR3 reads CASSLGQGLGEKLFF. The CDR3 region has the DNA TGCGCCAGCAGCTTAGGACAGGGCCTAGGTGAAAAACTGTTTTTT.